This TCR beta chain came from a study of T cells in Graves' hyperthyroidism and ophthalmopathy. Overall study findings and caveats: Most thyroid clonotypes expanded above 0.001 appeared in blood too.

CDR3 length: 19 amino acids. V was pared by 0 bases and J by 0 bases, with 13 bases of the junction left unmatched. The germline V gene has CDR1 LGHNA and CDR2 YSLEER. Researchers took RNA transcripts and amplified the TCR beta CDR3 regions from them. With the HTBI primer set, the TCR CDR3 went through a first round of RT-PCR. TCRdb re-called the multiplex PCR reads through MiXCR, storing one row per CDR3 protein. The sample carries roughly 280,000 distinct CDR3 sequences, over 15% recorded once. Note on this clonotype: Its antigen is unknown.

This clonotype was sampled from an older woman with Graves' ophthalmopathy. The sample comprised blood. The chain links TRBV4-3 to TRBJ2-5, with 7 bases fitting TRBD2. The CDR3 region has the DNA TGCGCCAGCAGCCAAGATCACAGGCGGCGGGAGTGGCACCAAGAGACCCAGTACTTC. Translated, it gives CASSQDHRRREWHQETQYF.